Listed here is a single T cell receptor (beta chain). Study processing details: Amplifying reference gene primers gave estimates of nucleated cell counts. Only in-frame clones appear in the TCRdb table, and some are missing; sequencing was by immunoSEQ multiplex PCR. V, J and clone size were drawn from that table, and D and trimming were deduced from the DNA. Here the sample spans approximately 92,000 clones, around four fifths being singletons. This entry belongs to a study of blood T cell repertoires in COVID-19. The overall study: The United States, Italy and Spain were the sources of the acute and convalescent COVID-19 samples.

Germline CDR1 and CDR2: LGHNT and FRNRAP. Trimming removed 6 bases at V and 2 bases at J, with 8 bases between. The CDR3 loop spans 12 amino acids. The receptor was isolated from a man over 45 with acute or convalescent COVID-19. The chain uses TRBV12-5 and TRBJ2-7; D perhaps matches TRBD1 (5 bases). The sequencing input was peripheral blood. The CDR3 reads CASGGRAYEQYF. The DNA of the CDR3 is TGTGCTAGTGGGGGCAGGGCCTACGAGCAGTACTTC.